These T cell receptor beta chains were read from a single sample in a study of CD8 T cells in ankylosing spondylitis. In TCRdb, the 5' RACE reads were re-called with MiXCR into one record per CDR3 protein. Seen here are about 840,000 distinct CDR3 sequences, about 12% observed once, and the top ten hold 0.45% to 0.6%. Specimen: blood, either unsorted or a sorted T cell fraction (not recorded which). Every receptor here comes from a male donor with ankylosing spondylitis. CDR3s include the opening cysteine and the closing phenylalanine or tryptophan. The D gene is left open where the match is weak. For some rows the clone size is stated as once, few or many, or as a class when expanded; others skip it.

TRBV6-1	TRBJ1-5	TRBD1	few	CASRPDRGPNQPQHF	TGTGCCAGCAGACCCGACAGGGGTCCCAATCAGCCCCAGCATTTT
TRBV20-1	TRBJ2-1	TRBD2	-	CSAKTSGRANEQFF	TGCAGTGCCAAGACTAGCGGGAGGGCCAATGAGCAGTTCTTC
TRBV20-1	TRBJ1-1	-	many	CSSYRVFGEAFF	TGCAGTTCATACAGGGTCTTCGGTGAAGCTTTCTTT
TRBV29-1	TRBJ2-7	TRBD2	-	CSVGLAGGEQYF	TGCAGCGTCGGACTAGCCGGGGGCGAGCAGTACTTC
TRBV20-1	TRBJ2-1	TRBD2	-	CSATVSGRGWNEQFF	TGCAGTGCAACGGTCAGCGGGAGGGGATGGAATGAGCAGTTCTTC
TRBV10-3	TRBJ1-1	-	-	CALKGHPNTEAFF	TGTGCCCTAAAGGGACACCCTAACACTGAAGCTTTCTTT
TRBV6-5	TRBJ2-7	TRBD1	few	CASSYSGTGLYEQYF	TGTGCCAGCAGTTACTCAGGGACAGGGCTCTACGAGCAGTACTTC
TRBV3-1	TRBJ2-1	TRBD2	-	CASSQDVSGGAYNEQFF	TGTGCCAGCAGCCAAGATGTCAGCGGGGGGGCCTACAATGAGCAGTTCTTC
TRBV10-2	TRBJ2-3	-	-	CASFADVSGSTDTQYF	TGCGCCAGCTTTGCCGACGTAAGCGGGAGCACAGATACGCAGTATTTT
TRBV29-1	TRBJ2-3	-	few	CSVQGRKSSTDTQYF	TGCAGCGTTCAGGGGCGAAAATCTAGCACAGATACGCAGTATTTT
TRBV19	TRBJ2-1	TRBD2	few	CASSIISGRNSEQFF	TGTGCCAGTAGTATTATTAGCGGGAGGAACTCTGAGCAGTTCTTC
TRBV10-3	TRBJ2-5	TRBD2	-	CAIGGTSGSGETQYF	TGTGCCATCGGGGGGACTAGCGGGAGCGGGGAGACCCAGTACTTC
TRBV7-2	TRBJ1-2	-	-	CASQMIGALGYTF	TGTGCCAGCCAAATGATCGGGGCCCTAGGCTACACCTTC
TRBV6-5	TRBJ2-6	-	-	CASSHSSGANVLTF	TGTGCCAGCAGTCACTCTTCTGGGGCCAACGTCCTGACTTTC
TRBV6-1	TRBJ1-2	TRBD1	-	CASGTAGRHKGYTF	TGTGCCAGCGGGACAGCAGGGCGTCATAAGGGCTACACCTTC
TRBV4-3	TRBJ2-7	-	-	CASSQVGRATYEQYF	TGCGCCAGCAGCCAAGTGGGGCGTGCCACCTACGAGCAGTACTTC
TRBV20-1	TRBJ2-7	-	many	CSARPFGLYSYEQYF	TGCAGTGCTAGACCATTCGGACTATATTCCTACGAGCAGTACTTC
TRBV29-1	TRBJ2-2	TRBD2	many	CSVSLAGGPFGELFF	TGCAGCGTTTCTCTAGCGGGAGGGCCATTCGGGGAGCTGTTTTTT
TRBV20-1	TRBJ2-5	TRBD2	few	CSAMPSSGGNQETQYF	TGCAGTGCTATGCCCTCTAGCGGGGGGAACCAAGAGACCCAGTACTTC
TRBV27	TRBJ2-3	TRBD2	-	CASSPGTSGVKFTDTQYF	TGTGCCAGCAGTCCGGGGACTAGCGGAGTTAAATTCACAGATACGCAGTATTTT
TRBV29-1	TRBJ1-1	-	-	CSVEENVDTEAFF	TGCAGCGTTGAAGAGAATGTAGACACTGAAGCTTTCTTT
TRBV24-1	TRBJ2-5	-	-	CATSDSRTGPKAQYF	TGTGCCACCAGTGATTCGCGGACGGGCCCAAAGGCCCAGTACTTC
TRBV29-1	TRBJ2-7	TRBD1	many	CSVKKGQGAFYEQYF	TGCAGCGTTAAAAAGGGACAGGGGGCCTTCTACGAGCAGTACTTC
TRBV6-4	TRBJ2-1	TRBD2	-	CASGGGIAESYNEQFF	TGTGCCAGCGGCGGGGGGATAGCGGAAAGCTACAATGAGCAGTTCTTC
TRBV5-1	TRBJ1-2	TRBD1	-	CASSARDSYISNYGYTF	TGCGCCAGCAGCGCTCGGGACAGCTATATATCTAACTATGGCTACACCTTC
TRBV29-1	TRBJ2-5	-	many	CSVEGDSYWETQYF	TGCAGCGTTGAAGGAGACTCCTACTGGGAGACCCAGTACTTC
TRBV6-1	TRBJ2-2	-	few	CASSEERVTGELFF	TGTGCCAGCAGTGAAGAAAGAGTCACCGGGGAGCTGTTTTTT
TRBV4-2	TRBJ1-2	-	few	CASSHRYGTEEGYTF	TGTGCCAGCAGCCACCGCTACGGGACTGAGGAAGGCTACACCTTC
TRBV20-1	TRBJ2-7	TRBD1	-	CSAKSLTGTYEQYF	TGCAGTGCAAAGTCTTTGACAGGGACCTACGAGCAGTACTTC
TRBV7-2	TRBJ2-7	-	-	CASTWTQGSEQYF	TGTGCCAGCACCTGGACCCAGGGGAGCGAGCAGTACTTC
TRBV5-1	TRBJ2-7	TRBD1	-	CASSLGTGTFYEQYF	TGCGCCAGCAGCCTGGGGACAGGGACCTTCTACGAGCAGTACTTC
TRBV5-1	TRBJ2-1	-	many	CASSRNPAGYNEQFF	TGCGCCAGCAGCCGAAACCCAGCCGGATACAATGAGCAGTTCTTC
TRBV28	TRBJ1-1	-	-	CASRPGRRNTEAFF	TGTGCCAGCAGGCCGGGACGTAGGAACACTGAAGCTTTCTTT
TRBV20-1	TRBJ2-3	-	many	CSARDLGSSTDTQYF	TGCAGTGCTAGAGATTTGGGGTCTAGCACAGATACGCAGTATTTT
TRBV12-3/TRBV12-4	TRBJ2-7	-	many	CASSPRRVWQGRYEQYF	TGTGCCAGCAGTCCCCGCCGAGTATGGCAGGGGAGGTACGAGCAGTACTTC
TRBV5-1	TRBJ1-1	-	-	CASSRAPALGTTEAFF	TGCGCCAGCAGCCGCGCCCCGGCTCTAGGTACAACTGAAGCTTTCTTT
TRBV7-2	TRBJ1-4	TRBD1	few	CASSFNTGVNEKLFF	TGTGCCAGCAGCTTTAATACAGGGGTTAATGAAAAACTGTTTTTT
TRBV5-1	TRBJ2-7	TRBD2	many	CASSLGLAGDSYEQYF	TGCGCCAGCAGCTTGGGACTAGCGGGGGACTCCTACGAGCAGTACTTC
TRBV20-1	TRBJ1-5	-	-	CSARVGASIGPQHF	TGCAGTGCTAGAGTGGGGGCATCCATTGGTCCCCAGCATTTT
TRBV20-1	TRBJ1-1	-	many	CSASGDTIEAFF	TGCAGTGCTAGTGGGGACACCATTGAAGCTTTCTTT
TRBV7-2	TRBJ1-6	-	few	CASSLDRGLALHF	TGTGCCAGCAGCTTAGATCGGGGTTTGGCCCTCCACTTT
TRBV4-1	TRBJ2-1	-	-	CASSQDHLAIIVPRPYNEQFF	TGCGCCAGCAGCCAAGACCACCTAGCGATCATAGTACCACGACCCTACAATGAGCAGTTCTTC
TRBV7-3	TRBJ1-2	-	few	CASTSLYVGYTF	TGTGCCAGCACCTCGTTATATGTTGGCTACACCTTC
TRBV12-3/TRBV12-4	TRBJ1-6	-	many	CASSLGGGGSPLHF	TGTGCCAGCAGTTTAGGAGGGGGGGGTTCACCCCTCCACTTT
TRBV4-2	TRBJ2-5	-	-	CASSQVDDGGETQYF	TGTGCCAGCAGCCAAGTTGATGATGGGGGAGAGACCCAGTACTTC
TRBV11-3	TRBJ1-6	-	few	CASSAQGESPLHF	TGTGCCAGCAGCGCACAGGGAGAATCACCCCTCCACTTT
TRBV4-1	TRBJ2-7	-	few	CASSPSRDGDYEQYF	TGCGCCAGCAGCCCCAGCCGGGACGGAGACTACGAGCAGTACTTC
TRBV18	TRBJ1-1	-	few	CASSLGTAMNTEAFF	TGTGCCAGCTCACTTGGGACGGCTATGAACACTGAAGCTTTCTTT
TRBV20-1	TRBJ1-5	-	-	CSASSRGFDSNQPQHF	TGCAGTGCCAGTTCCCGGGGTTTCGATAGCAATCAGCCCCAGCATTTT
TRBV27	TRBJ1-5	-	many	CASSLQSSNQPQHF	TGTGCCAGCAGTTTACAGAGTAGCAATCAGCCCCAGCATTTT
TRBV20-1	TRBJ2-5	TRBD1	many	CSAINPGQGTETQYF	TGCAGTGCTATTAATCCAGGACAGGGGACCGAGACCCAGTACTTC
TRBV20-1	TRBJ2-1	-	many	CSAREEGPGVLQFF	TGCAGTGCTAGAGAAGAGGGACCGGGCGTATTACAGTTCTTC
TRBV29-1	TRBJ2-1	-	-	CSVERLGIGLFYNEQFF	TGCAGCGTTGAGAGGTTGGGGATTGGCCTATTTTACAATGAGCAGTTCTTC
TRBV7-2	TRBJ1-4	-	few	CASSLGRDTKLFF	TGTGCCAGCAGCTTAGGGCGGGACACAAAACTGTTTTTT